These 14 T cell receptor beta chains were all obtained from the same sample, sequenced in a study of T cell responses to AZD1222 COVID-19 vaccine. TCRdb's copy holds only in-frame clones and misses some; the assay was immunoSEQ multiplex PCR. Of some 140,000 clones listed, 88% are singletons. The sequencing here drew on peripheral blood, taken 28 days after the second AZD1222 dose. All receptors come from an adult who received the AZD1222 COVID-19 vaccine.

The chain recombines TRBV5-1 with TRBJ1-4; 8 bases agree with TRBD1. Germline V gene sequence: CDR1 SGHRS, CDR2 YFSETQ. After removal of 0 bases from V and 7 bases from J, the junction contained 5 bases not matched to a gene. The CDR3 is 15 residues long. CDR3 DNA: TGCGCCAGCAGCTTGGGACAGGGGTCGAGTGAAAAACTGTTTTTT. The encoded protein is CASSLGQGSSEKLFF. Filled out from reference TRBV5-1 and TRBJ1-4, the complete variable domain reads KAGVTQTPRYLIKTRGQQVTLSCSPISGHRSVSWYQQTPGQGLQFLFEYFSETQRNKGNFPGRFSGRQFSNSRSEMNVSTLELGDSALYLCASSLGQGSSEKLFFGSGTQLSVL.

The chain has TRBV6-1 and TRBJ1-2; D is ambiguous. V was clipped by 1 base and J by 4 bases, with 10 bases between them. This CDR3 comprises 14 residues. The germline gives CDR1 MNHNS, CDR2 SASEGT. CDR3 in DNA: TGTGCCAGCAGTGAAGGGGTTGGTCTCTATGGCTACACCTTC. This translates into CASSEGVGLYGYTF.

V and J are TRBV3-1 (or the pseudogene TRBV3-2) and TRBJ2-1; TRBD1 matches at 9 bases. The V and J ends lost 4 bases and 12 bases, in that order; junction bases with no gene match: 13. Germline values: CDR1 LGHDT, CDR2 YNNKEL (reference sequence). The CDR3 sequence is 15 residues long. The DNA of the CDR3 is TGTGCCAGCAGCCCAGACTTCGGACAGGGGAGGCGGCAGTTCTTC. This encodes CASSPDFGQGRRQFF.

This chain joins TRBV18 and TRBJ1-5, with D uncertain. Germline CDR1 and CDR2: KGHSH and LQKENI. The CDR3 has 15 residues. Trimming shortened V by 2 bases and J by 1 base, and 9 bases separated the two germline ends. CDR3 region: CASSPAGLSNQPQHF. CDR3 nucleotides: TGTGCCAGCTCACCAGCGGGTCTCAGCAATCAGCCCCAGCATTTT.

The rearrangement uses TRBV5-1 and TRBJ1-1; 8 positions agree with TRBD1. Germline lookup yields CDR1 SGHRS and CDR2 YFSETQ. The CDR3 sequence is 17 residues long. With V trimmed by 2 bases and J by 0 bases, 9 bases remained unmatched. DNA for the CDR3: TGCGCCAGCAGCTTAGACAGGGGCGGAGCCCTGAACACTGAAGCTTTCTTT. It encodes CASSLDRGGALNTEAFF.

The chain has TRBV7-2 and TRBJ1-1; the D gene is possibly TRBD1 (6 bases). Germline values: CDR1 SGHTA, CDR2 FQGNSA. This CDR3 spans 13 amino acids. V lost 8 bases to trimming and J lost 0 bases, with 10 bases between them. The CDR3 sequence is CASVGQMNTEAFF. CDR3 in DNA: TGTGCCAGCGTTGGACAGATGAACACTGAAGCTTTCTTT.

The chain combines TRBV19 with TRBJ1-1, with D possibly matching TRBD1 (5 bases). This CDR3 is built from 18 residues. Trimming removed 1 base at V and 1 base at J, with 19 bases between. Germline V gene data show CDR1 as LNHDA and CDR2 as SQIVND (reference sequence). CDR3 bases: TGTGCCAGTAGTATAGGCCCCACGCGATGGCAGGGGAACACTGAAGCTTTCTTT. Amino acid sequence: CASSIGPTRWQGNTEAFF.

The chain carries TRBV28 and TRBJ2-3; D is tentatively TRBD1 or TRBD2 (5 bases each). Germline lookup yields CDR1 MDHEN and CDR2 SYDVKM. The CDR3 has 17 residues. V lost 1 base, J lost 5 bases, and 19 bases lay in between. CDR3 sequence: CASSLLGSGPSGDTQYF. In nucleotides, the CDR3 is TGTGCCAGCAGTTTATTGGGGTCGGGACCCAGTGGAGATACGCAGTATTTT.

This chain links TRBV19 with TRBJ2-7; perhaps TRBD2 as D (6 bases). V was cut by 4 bases and J by 2 bases, with 15 bases left in between. The V gene's germline CDR1 is LNHDA and CDR2 SQIVND (reference sequence). The CDR3 has 15 residues. The CDR3 region is CASSSVEGITYEQYF. The CDR3 DNA follows: TGTGCCAGTAGTAGTGTGGAGGGCATCACCTACGAGCAGTACTTC.

The genes are TRBV10-3 and TRBJ2-3; D unclear. Germline CDR1 ENHRY, CDR2 SYGVKD. The CDR3 contains 12 residues. As DNA, the CDR3 is TGTGGTACTACCTCTGGCACAGATACGCAGTATTTT. It codes for CGTTSGTDTQYF.

The rearrangement uses TRBV19 and TRBJ2-2, with 9 positions matching TRBD2. V gave up 4 bases and J gave up 4 bases; unmatched junction bases: 4. The CDR3 is 15 amino acids. The V gene's germline CDR1 is LNHDA and CDR2 SQIVND (reference sequence). The CDR3 nucleotides read TGTGCCAGTAGTACCCAGACTAGCGGCACCGGGGAGCTGTTTTTT. Its protein product is CASSTQTSGTGELFF.

This clone was recorded only once. The chain employs TRBV7-2 and TRBJ2-2, with D perhaps TRBD2 (5 bases). Trimming pared 2 bases from V and 1 base from J, leaving 8 bases between. Germline values: CDR1 SGHTA, CDR2 FQGNSA. The length of the CDR3 is 15 residues. CDR3 in amino acids: CASSLIGMNTGELFF. The CDR3 coding sequence is TGTGCCAGCAGCTTAATCGGGATGAACACCGGGGAGCTGTTTTTT.

The rearrangement links TRBV5-8 to TRBJ2-5, with D unresolved. Germline CDR1 is SGHTS and CDR2 is YDEGEE. Trimming pared 1 base from V and 3 bases from J, leaving 7 bases between. The CDR3 has 13 amino acids. The CDR3 DNA follows: TGTGCCAGCAGCTTGCCCGGCGAAGAGACCCAGTACTTC. It codes for CASSLPGEETQYF.

The chain carries TRBV2 and TRBJ1-4; TRBD1 is a possible D gene (6 bases). The germline V gene encodes CDR1 SNHLY and CDR2 FYNNEI. Trimming stripped 3 bases from V and 8 bases from J, with 13 bases between. The CDR3 is 14 amino acids. The CDR3 loop reads CASSEWGGREKLFF. DNA of the CDR3: TGTGCCAGCAGTGAGTGGGGGGGCCGGGAAAAACTGTTTTTT.